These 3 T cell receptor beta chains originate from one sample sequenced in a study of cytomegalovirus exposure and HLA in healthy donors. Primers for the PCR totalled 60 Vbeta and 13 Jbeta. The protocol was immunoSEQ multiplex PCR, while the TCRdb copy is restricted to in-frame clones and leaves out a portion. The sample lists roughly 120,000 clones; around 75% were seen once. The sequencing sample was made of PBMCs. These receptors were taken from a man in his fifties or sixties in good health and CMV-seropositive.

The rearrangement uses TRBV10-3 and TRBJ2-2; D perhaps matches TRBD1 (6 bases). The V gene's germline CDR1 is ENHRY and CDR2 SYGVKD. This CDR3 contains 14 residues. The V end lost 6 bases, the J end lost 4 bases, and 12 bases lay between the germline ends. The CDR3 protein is CAIRGQGTTGELFF. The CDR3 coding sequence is TGTGCCATCAGGGGGCAGGGGACCACCGGGGAGCTGTTTTTT.

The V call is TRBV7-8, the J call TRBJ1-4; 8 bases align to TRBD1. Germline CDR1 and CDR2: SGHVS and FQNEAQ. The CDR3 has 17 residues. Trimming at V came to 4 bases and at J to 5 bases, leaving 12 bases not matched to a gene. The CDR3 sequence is CASSSSGHQGANEKLFF. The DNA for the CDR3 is TGTGCCAGCAGCTCTTCGGGGCATCAGGGGGCGAATGAAAAACTGTTTTTT.

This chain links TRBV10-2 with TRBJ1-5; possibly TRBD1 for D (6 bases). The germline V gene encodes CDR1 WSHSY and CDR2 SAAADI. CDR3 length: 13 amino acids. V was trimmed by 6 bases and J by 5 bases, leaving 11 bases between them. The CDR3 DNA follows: TGCGCCAGCAGCGACAACAGGGATCAGCCCCAGCATTTT. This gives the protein CASSDNRDQPQHF.